This T cell receptor beta chain was recorded in a study of blood T cell repertoires in COVID-19. CDR3 length equals 14 residues. Trimming left V 2 bases short and J 5 bases short, with 12 bases between. CDR1 is SGDLS and CDR2 is YYNGEE in the germline V gene. This clone has just a few counts. Assay: immunoSEQ multiplex PCR; the TCRdb copy retains only in-frame clones and omits some. The profile shows 300,000 to 400,000 clones, around 89% of them singletons. The J gene is TRBJ2-3, the V gene TRBV9; TRBD1 might be the D (6 bases). This clonotype was obtained from a woman aged 50 to 65 with active or convalescent COVID-19. The source material was peripheral blood. In DNA, the CDR3 is TGTGCCAGCAGCGTCTCTCCGGACAGAGATACGCAGTATTTT. Amino acid sequence: CASSVSPDRDTQYF.